This T cell receptor beta chain is drawn from a study of T cells in Graves' hyperthyroidism and ophthalmopathy (dated by TCRdb to the late 2010s). About the investigation overall: Peripheral blood was collected at initial diagnosis, before any treatment. To identify distinguishing TCR V-J signatures, a discovery cohort of about 95 patients was used, comprising 40 to 45 with Graves' ophthalmopathy and 57 with stable Graves' hyperthyroidism. An independent validation cohort of around 19 hyperthyroidism patients and approximately 16 patients who later progressed to ophthalmopathy tested prospective prediction of ophthalmopathy. The 95 to 100 discovery patients were randomly divided into training and test sets at a 7:3 ratio. In about 6 Graves' hyperthyroidism patients, the study also compared T-cell repertoires from thyroid tissue with T-cell repertoires from blood. After sampling, hyperthyroidism patients received methimazole starting at 30 mg daily, and ophthalmopathy patients received high-dose intravenous methylprednisolone. TCR Vbeta CDR3 sequencing of approximately 140 peripheral blood samples (fewer than 45 ophthalmopathy, around 80 hyperthyroidism and approximately 17 progressor patients) is reported in the paper. Overall results and qualifications from the work: During validation, the model predicted progression to ophthalmopathy a median of approximately 6 months ahead of onset, with approximately 70% sensitivity and 72.22% specificity. A 13 V-J signature model separated ophthalmopathy from stable hyperthyroidism, with around 88% sensitivity and around 84% specificity in cross-validation and 80%/75% in testing. Blood samples also contained most of the expanded thyroid clonotypes (frequency above 0.001), which suggests that blood repertoires may reflect thyroid immune responses. No statistical method was used to fix the sample size in advance, and group allocation was not hidden from the investigators.

This clonotype showed up many times. The antigen it binds to is not known. Per-base qualities were not stored, and no clone one base away is much larger. Amplification of TCR beta CDR3 regions was carried out from RNA transcripts. A first-round RT-PCR of the TCR CDR3 used the HTBI primer set with the Qiagen OneStep RT-PCR kit. Libraries were constructed in a second round of multiplex PCR, after which size selection and purification were carried out. Paired-end sequencing of the libraries was performed with 100 bp reads on an Illumina HiSeq2000. The original pipeline was this. SOAPnuke was used to process the raw data, with reads discarded if the reads contained adapters or uncalled bases, had a mean Phred below 15, or lacked an exact constant-primer or identifier match. High-quality paired reads were merged with COPE v1.2.5, and unique nucleotide sequences were defined as clonotypes. MiTCR v1.1 was used to align the clonotypes against IMGT TRBV, TRBD and TRBJ reference segments. Only V-J combinations with frequency above 0.0001, covering 99.2% of repertoires, were analysed. A TCS score was defined as the ratio of F50 (clonal expansion) to E x V (chaos), with BLOSUM62-based TCRdist applied between CDR3 peptides within each V-J. Welch's t-statistics and random forest reduced 514 V-J features to 10 to 15, which were used in a naive Bayes classifier (R e1071). TCRdb reworked the public reads: Q25 trimming with fastp, MiXCR clone assembly, productive beta chains retained. A single entry per CDR3 protein holds the most common genes and DNA from its merged rows. It is TCRdb's table, rather than the study itself, that gives the V and J calls and clone size. This sample lists hundreds of thousands of distinct CDR3 sequences; around 13% were detected once. The ten largest clones add up to roughly a tenth of the sample.

V loses 8 bases of germline sequence and J loses 4 bases, and the interval between the two ends is 14 bases. For CDR1 and CDR2, the germline V gene lists MNHNS and SASEGT. The CDR3 holds 13 amino acids from the cysteine to the phenylalanine. Only the CDR3 portion is preserved as DNA: 39 bases, with reading frame beginning at the first base. A patient counted as having stable Graves' hyperthyroidism if no progression to ophthalmopathy occurred over 18 months of follow-up. Hyperthyroidism patients were newly diagnosed, with disease duration under 2 months, and aged 18 to 65 years. The study excluded patients with uncontrolled infections, other autoimmune diseases, pregnancy or lactation. Diagnoses relied on clinical symptoms, serum thyroxine and TRAb, thyroid ultrasound and orbital computed tomography. PBMCs were separated from under 12 ml of fresh peripheral blood using Ficoll-Paque density gradient centrifugation. Total RNA was extracted using Trizol reagent, and RNA quality was assessed on an Agilent 2100 Bioanalyzer.

This TCR derives from a woman younger than 30 with Graves' hyperthyroidism. The sample consisted of blood. The chain employs TRBV6-1 and TRBJ1-2; a tentative D match to TRBD1 spans 6 bases. The CDR3 region: CASRGQFGYGYTF. The DNA is as follows: TGTGCCAGCCGAGGACAGTTCGGCTATGGCTACACCTTC.